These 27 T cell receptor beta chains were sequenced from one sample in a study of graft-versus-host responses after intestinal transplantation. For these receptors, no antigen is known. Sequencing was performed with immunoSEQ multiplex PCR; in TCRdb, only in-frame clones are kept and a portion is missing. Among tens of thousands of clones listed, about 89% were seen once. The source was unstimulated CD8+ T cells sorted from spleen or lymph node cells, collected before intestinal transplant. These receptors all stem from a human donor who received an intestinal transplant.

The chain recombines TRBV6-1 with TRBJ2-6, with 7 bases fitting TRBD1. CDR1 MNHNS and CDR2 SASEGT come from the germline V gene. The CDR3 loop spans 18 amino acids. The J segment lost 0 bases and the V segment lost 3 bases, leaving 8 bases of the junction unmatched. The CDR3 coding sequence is TGTGCCAGCAGTGACTACAGGGGACCCCTCTCTGGGGCCAACGTCCTGACTTTC. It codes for CASSDYRGPLSGANVLTF.

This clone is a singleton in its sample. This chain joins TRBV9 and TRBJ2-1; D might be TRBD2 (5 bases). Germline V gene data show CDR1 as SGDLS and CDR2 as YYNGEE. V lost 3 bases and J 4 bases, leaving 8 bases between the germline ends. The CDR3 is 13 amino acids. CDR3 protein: CASSAGDYNEQFF. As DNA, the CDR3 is TGTGCCAGCAGCGCCGGGGATTACAATGAGCAGTTCTTC.

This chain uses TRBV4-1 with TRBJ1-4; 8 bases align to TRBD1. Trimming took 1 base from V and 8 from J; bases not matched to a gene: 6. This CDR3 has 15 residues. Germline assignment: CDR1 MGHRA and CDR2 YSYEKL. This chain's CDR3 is CASSQGTGFYEKLFF. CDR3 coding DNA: TGCGCCAGCAGCCAAGGGACAGGGTTTTACGAAAAACTGTTTTTT.

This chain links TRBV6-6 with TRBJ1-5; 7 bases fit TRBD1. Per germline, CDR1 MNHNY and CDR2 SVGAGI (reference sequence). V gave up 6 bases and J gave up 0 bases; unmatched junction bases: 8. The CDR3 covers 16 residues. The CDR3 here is CASSQDRAASNQPQHF. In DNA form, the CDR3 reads TGTGCCAGCAGCCAAGACAGGGCGGCTAGCAATCAGCCCCAGCATTTT.

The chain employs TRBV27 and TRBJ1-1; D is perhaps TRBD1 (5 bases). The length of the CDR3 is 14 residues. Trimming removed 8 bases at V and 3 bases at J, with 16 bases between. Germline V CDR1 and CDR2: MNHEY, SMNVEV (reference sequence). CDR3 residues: CASGYGGIDTEAFF. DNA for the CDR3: TGTGCCAGCGGGTACGGGGGAATAGACACTGAAGCTTTCTTT.

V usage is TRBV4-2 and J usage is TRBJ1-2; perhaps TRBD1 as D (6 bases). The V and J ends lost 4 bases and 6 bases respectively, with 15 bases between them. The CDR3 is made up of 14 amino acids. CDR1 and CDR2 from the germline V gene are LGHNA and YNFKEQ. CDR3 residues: CASSRAWDIHGYTF. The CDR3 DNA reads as TGTGCCAGCAGCCGAGCGTGGGACATCCATGGCTACACCTTC.

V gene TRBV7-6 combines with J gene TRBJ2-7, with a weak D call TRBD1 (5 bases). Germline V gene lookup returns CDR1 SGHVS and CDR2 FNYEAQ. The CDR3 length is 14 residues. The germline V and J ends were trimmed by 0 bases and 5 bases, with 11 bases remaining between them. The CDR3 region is CASSLALGVNEQYF. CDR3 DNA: TGTGCCAGCAGCTTAGCTCTAGGGGTGAACGAGCAGTACTTC. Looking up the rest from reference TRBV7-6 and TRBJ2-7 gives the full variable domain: GAGVSQSPRYKVTKRGQDVALRCDPISGHVSLYWYRQALGQGPEFLTYFNYEAQQDKSGLPNDRFSAERPEGSISTLTIQRTEQRDSAMYRCASSLALGVNEQYFGPGTRLTVT.

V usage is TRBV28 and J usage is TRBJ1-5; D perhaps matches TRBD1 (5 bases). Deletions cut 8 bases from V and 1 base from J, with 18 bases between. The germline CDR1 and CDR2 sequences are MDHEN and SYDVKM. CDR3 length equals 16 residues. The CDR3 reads CASEGRGYRSNQPQHF. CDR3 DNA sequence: TGTGCCAGCGAGGGGAGGGGTTATAGAAGCAATCAGCCCCAGCATTTT.

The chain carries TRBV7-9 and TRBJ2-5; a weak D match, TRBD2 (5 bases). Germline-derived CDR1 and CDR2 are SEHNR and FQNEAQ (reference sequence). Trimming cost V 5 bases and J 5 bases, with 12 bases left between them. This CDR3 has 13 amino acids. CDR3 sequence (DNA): TGTGCCAGCAGCCCCTGGACGGGGGAGACCCAGTACTTC. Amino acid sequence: CASSPWTGETQYF.

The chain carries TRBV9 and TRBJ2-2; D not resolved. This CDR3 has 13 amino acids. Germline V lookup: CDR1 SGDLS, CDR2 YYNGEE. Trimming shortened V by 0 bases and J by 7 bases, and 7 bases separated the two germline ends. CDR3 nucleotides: TGTGCCAGCAGCGTAGGAGCTGGCGGGGAGCTGTTTTTT. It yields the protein CASSVGAGGELFF.

CDR3 residues: CASSTGHRTEAFF. For the CDR3, the DNA is TGCGCCAGCAGCACGGGACATCGAACTGAAGCTTTCTTT. The chain joins TRBV5-1 to TRBJ1-1, with a tentative D call TRBD1 (6 bases). This CDR3 spans 13 amino acids. V gave up 4 bases and J gave up 5 bases, with 12 bases separating them. Germline-derived CDR1 and CDR2 are SGHRS and YFSETQ. The variable domain in full, with the rest retrieved from reference TRBV5-1 and TRBJ1-1, is KAGVTQTPRYLIKTRGQQVTLSCSPISGHRSVSWYQQTPGQGLQFLFEYFSETQRNKGNFPGRFSGRQFSNSRSEMNVSTLELGDSALYLCASSTGHRTEAFFGQGTRLTVV.

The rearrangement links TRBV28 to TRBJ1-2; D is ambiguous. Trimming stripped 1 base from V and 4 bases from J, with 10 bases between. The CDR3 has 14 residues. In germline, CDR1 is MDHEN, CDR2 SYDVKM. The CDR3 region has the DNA TGTGCCAGCAGTTTATTTCCGGGAAGCTATGGCTACACCTTC. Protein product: CASSLFPGSYGYTF.

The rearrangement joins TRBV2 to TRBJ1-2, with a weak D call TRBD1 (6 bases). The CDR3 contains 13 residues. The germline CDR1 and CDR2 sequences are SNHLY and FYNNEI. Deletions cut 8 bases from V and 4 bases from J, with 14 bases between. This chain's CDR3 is CASEGEGSYGYTF. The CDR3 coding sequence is TGTGCCAGCGAGGGGGAGGGCAGCTATGGCTACACCTTC.

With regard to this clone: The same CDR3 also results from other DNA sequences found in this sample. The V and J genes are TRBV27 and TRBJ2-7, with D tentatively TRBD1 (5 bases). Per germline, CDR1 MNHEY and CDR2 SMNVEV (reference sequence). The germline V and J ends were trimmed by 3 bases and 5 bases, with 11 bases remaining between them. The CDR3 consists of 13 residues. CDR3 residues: CASSLGQGNEQYF. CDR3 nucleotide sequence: TGTGCCAGCAGTTTGGGGCAGGGAAACGAGCAGTACTTC.

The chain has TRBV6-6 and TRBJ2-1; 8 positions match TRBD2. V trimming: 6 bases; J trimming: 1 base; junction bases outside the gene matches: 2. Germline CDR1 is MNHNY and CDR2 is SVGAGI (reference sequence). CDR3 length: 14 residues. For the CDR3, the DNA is TGTGCCAGCAGAGAGCGGGGGTCCTACAATGAGCAGTTCTTC. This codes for CASRERGSYNEQFF.

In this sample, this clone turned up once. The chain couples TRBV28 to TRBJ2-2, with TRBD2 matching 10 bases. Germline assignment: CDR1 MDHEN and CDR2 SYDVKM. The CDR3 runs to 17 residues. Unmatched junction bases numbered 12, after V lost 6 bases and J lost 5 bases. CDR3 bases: TGTGCCAGCAGCCAAAGACCTAGCGGGAGACGTACCGGGGAGCTGTTTTTT. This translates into CASSQRPSGRRTGELFF. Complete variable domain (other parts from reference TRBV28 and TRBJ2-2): DVKVTQSSRYLVKRTGEKVFLECVQDMDHENMFWYRQDPGLGLRLIYFSYDVKMKEKGDIPEGYSVSREKKERFSLILESASTNQTSMYLCASSQRPSGRRTGELFFGEGSRLTVL.

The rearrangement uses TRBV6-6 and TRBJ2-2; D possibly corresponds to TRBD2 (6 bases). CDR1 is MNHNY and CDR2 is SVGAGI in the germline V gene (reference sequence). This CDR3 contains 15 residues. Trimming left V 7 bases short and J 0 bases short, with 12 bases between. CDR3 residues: CASTTGEANTGELFF. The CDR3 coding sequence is TGTGCCAGCACCACGGGGGAGGCGAACACCGGGGAGCTGTTTTTT.

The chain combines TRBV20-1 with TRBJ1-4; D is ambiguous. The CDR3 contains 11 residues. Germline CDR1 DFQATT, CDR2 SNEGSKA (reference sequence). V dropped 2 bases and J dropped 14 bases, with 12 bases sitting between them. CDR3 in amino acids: CSARRWRKLFF. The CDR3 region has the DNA TGCAGTGCTAGACGGTGGAGGAAGCTGTTTTTT.

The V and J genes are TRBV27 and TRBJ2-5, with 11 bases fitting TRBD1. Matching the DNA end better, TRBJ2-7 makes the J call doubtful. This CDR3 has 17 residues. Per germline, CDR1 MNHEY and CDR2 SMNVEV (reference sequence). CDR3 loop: CASSLSGQGALGYEQYF. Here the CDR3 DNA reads TGTGCCAGCTCCTTGTCCGGACAGGGGGCTTTGGGTTACGAGCAGTACTTC.

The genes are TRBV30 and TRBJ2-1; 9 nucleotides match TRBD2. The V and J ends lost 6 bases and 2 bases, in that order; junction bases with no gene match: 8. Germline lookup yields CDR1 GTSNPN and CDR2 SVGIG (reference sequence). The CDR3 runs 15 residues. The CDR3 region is CACIPGGGAYNEQFF. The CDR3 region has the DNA TGTGCCTGCATTCCCGGCGGGGGGGCCTACAATGAGCAGTTCTTC.

In DNA form, the CDR3 reads TGTGCCAGCAGCTCCAGGGTCGGATACGAGCAGTACTTC. Translation: CASSSRVGYEQYF. This chain uses TRBV7-6 with TRBJ2-7; maybe TRBD1 (5 bases). Germline V gene data show CDR1 as SGHVS and CDR2 as FNYEAQ. The ends were cut back, 4 bases at V and 4 bases at J, with 11 bases in the middle. This CDR3 spans 13 amino acids.

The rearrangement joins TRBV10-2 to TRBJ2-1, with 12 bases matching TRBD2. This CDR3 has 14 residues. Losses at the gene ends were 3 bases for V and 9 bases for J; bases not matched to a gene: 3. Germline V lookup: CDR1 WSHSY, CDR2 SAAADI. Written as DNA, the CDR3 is TGCGCCAGCAGTGATGAGGGACTAGCGGGTGAGCAGTTCTTC. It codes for CASSDEGLAGEQFF.

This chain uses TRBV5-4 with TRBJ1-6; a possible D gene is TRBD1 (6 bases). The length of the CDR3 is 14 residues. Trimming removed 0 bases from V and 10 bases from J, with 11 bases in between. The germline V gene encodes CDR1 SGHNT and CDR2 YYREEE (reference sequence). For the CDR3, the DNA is TGTGCCAGCAGCTTGGAGGGGGTCGGATCACCCCTCCACTTT. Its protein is CASSLEGVGSPLHF.

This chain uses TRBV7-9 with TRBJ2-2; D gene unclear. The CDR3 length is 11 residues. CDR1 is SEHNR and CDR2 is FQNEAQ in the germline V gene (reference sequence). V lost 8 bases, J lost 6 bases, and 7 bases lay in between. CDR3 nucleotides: TGTGCCAGCTCAGTTGCCGGGGAGCTGTTTTTT. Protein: CASSVAGELFF.

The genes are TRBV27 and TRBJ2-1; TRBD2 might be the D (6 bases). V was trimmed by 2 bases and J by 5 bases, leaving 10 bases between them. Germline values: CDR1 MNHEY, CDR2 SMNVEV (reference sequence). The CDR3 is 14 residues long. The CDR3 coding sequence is TGTGCCAGCAGTTTAGCGGGGAACAACAATGAGCAGTTCTTC. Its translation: CASSLAGNNNEQFF.

Here the CDR3 DNA reads TGCGCCAGCAGCCCCTTTTTCGAAGAGACCCAGTACTTC. This gives the protein CASSPFFEETQYF. V gene TRBV4-1 combines with J gene TRBJ2-5; D remains unclear. CDR3 length equals 13 residues. The germline V gene encodes CDR1 MGHRA and CDR2 YSYEKL. Trimming stripped 4 bases from V and 3 bases from J, with 9 bases between.

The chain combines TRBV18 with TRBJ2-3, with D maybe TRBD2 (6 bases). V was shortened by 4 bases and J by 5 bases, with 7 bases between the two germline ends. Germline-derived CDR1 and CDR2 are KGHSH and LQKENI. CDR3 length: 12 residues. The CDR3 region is CASSQGGDTQYF. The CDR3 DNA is TGTGCCAGCTCACAGGGAGGAGATACGCAGTATTTT.